These T cell receptor beta chains were read from a single sample in a study of blood T cell repertoires in COVID-19. Clones were sequenced by immunoSEQ multiplex PCR, and TCRdb holds only the in-frame ones, with some missing. The sample includes under 100,000 clones, around four fifths of them seen just once. Sequenced sample: peripheral blood. These TCRs come from a woman aged 55-75 years with acute or convalescent COVID-19. Both conserved end residues are part of each CDR3. The order of the fields is CDR3 protein, CDR3 DNA, clone size, D gene, V gene, J gene. D genes are given only for firm matches. Some rows mark clone size as missing; the rest say once, few, many or name a class of expanded clone.

CASSTGQGEVRDTF,TGCGCCAGCAGCACCGGACAGGGGGAGGTGAGGGACACCTTC,.,TRBD1,TRBV5-1,TRBJ1-2
CASSGDSGGSEAFF,TGTGCCAGCAGCGGGGACAGCGGAGGTTCTGAAGCTTTCTTT,.,TRBD1,TRBV9,TRBJ1-1
CASSDNRGPQPQHF,TGTGCCAGCAGTGATAACAGGGGACCTCAGCCCCAGCATTTT,.,TRBD1,TRBV25-1,TRBJ1-5
CASSQRGLAGETNKETQYF,TGCGCCAGCAGCCAACGGGGACTAGCGGGAGAGACCAACAAAGAGACCCAGTACTTC,.,TRBD2,TRBV4-1,TRBJ2-5
CASTRTPTNYGYTF,TGTGCCAGCACCAGGACACCTACTAACTATGGCTACACCTTC,.,.,TRBV7-8,TRBJ1-2
CGGEDSPLHF,TGCGGGGGGGAGGATTCACCCCTCCACTTT,.,.,TRBV6-5,TRBJ1-6
CASSLPSATVYF,TGCGCCAGCAGCTTGCCTAGCGCCACGGTGTACTTC,.,.,TRBV5-1,TRBJ2-7
CASSFTRQGVNTEAFF,TGCGCCAGCAGCTTCACCCGACAGGGCGTAAACACTGAAGCTTTCTTT,.,TRBD1,TRBV5-1,TRBJ1-1
CASSRQGSEGTEAFF,TGTGCCAGCAGTCGACAGGGGTCGGAGGGCACTGAAGCTTTCTTT,.,TRBD1,TRBV6-5,TRBJ1-1
CATELGTEAFF,TGTGCCACCGAACTCGGGACTGAAGCTTTCTTT,few,.,TRBV2,TRBJ1-1
CASSRPQGVGTGELFF,TGTGCCAGCAGTCGACCCCAGGGGGTAGGAACCGGGGAGCTGTTTTTT,.,TRBD1,TRBV7-6,TRBJ2-2
CASSITGDTEAFF,TGCGCCAGCAGCATCACAGGGGACACTGAAGCTTTCTTT,.,TRBD1,TRBV5-1,TRBJ1-1
CASSGRLAGLYNEQFF,TGTGCCAGCAGCGGGAGACTAGCGGGCCTTTACAATGAGCAGTTCTTC,.,TRBD2,TRBV7-2,TRBJ2-1
CASSQDLETSGCSSYNEQFF,TGTGCCAGCAGCCAAGATCTTGAGACTAGCGGGTGTAGCTCCTACAATGAGCAGTTCTTC,.,TRBD2,TRBV3-1/TRBV3-2,TRBJ2-1
CASSSQGSQETQYF,TGTGCCAGCAGCTCTCAGGGCAGCCAAGAGACCCAGTACTTC,.,.,TRBV11-2,TRBJ2-5
CASTPSGGDTEAFF,TGTGCCAGCACCCCATCGGGGGGGGACACTGAAGCTTTCTTT,.,.,TRBV11-3,TRBJ1-1
CSVGQGATGSEAFF,TGCAGCGTAGGACAGGGGGCTACCGGCAGTGAAGCTTTCTTT,.,TRBD1,TRBV29-1,TRBJ1-1
CASSYFAASYEQYF,TGTGCCAGCAGTTACTTCGCAGCGTCCTACGAGCAGTACTTC,once,.,TRBV6-5,TRBJ2-7
CASSLEGLNQPQHF,TGCGCCAGCAGCTTGGAGGGACTCAATCAGCCCCAGCATTTT,.,.,TRBV5-1,TRBJ1-5
CASSPPGWSNEQFF,TGTGCCAGCAGCCCCCCCGGGTGGTCTAATGAGCAGTTCTTC,.,.,TRBV3-1/TRBV3-2,TRBJ2-1
CASSQDGGGSGNTIYF,TGCGCCAGCAGCCAAGATGGCGGTGGCTCTGGAAACACCATATATTTT,.,.,TRBV4-3,TRBJ1-3
CASSLAYRGETQYF,TGCGCCAGCAGCTTGGCCTACAGGGGGGAGACCCAGTACTTC,few,TRBD1,TRBV5-1,TRBJ2-5
CASSPSRGSAGNTIYF,TGTGCCAGCAGCCCCAGCAGGGGATCGGCCGGAAACACCATATATTTT,few,.,TRBV7-2,TRBJ1-3
CASSDLGLATTDTQYF,TGTGCCAGCAGCGATCTCGGACTAGCTACGACAGATACGCAGTATTTT,.,TRBD2,TRBV7-9,TRBJ2-3
CASSFGLAGVTGELFF,TGTGCCAGCAGCTTCGGACTAGCGGGAGTAACCGGGGAGCTGTTTTTT,.,TRBD2,TRBV11-3,TRBJ2-2
CASSHPTGGGETQYF,TGCGCCAGCAGCCACCCGACAGGGGGAGGTGAGACCCAGTACTTC,.,TRBD1,TRBV5-1,TRBJ2-5
CSASSGDQPQHF,TGCAGTGCTAGTTCAGGCGATCAGCCCCAGCATTTT,.,.,TRBV20-1,TRBJ1-5
CASSSSSYNEQFF,TGTGCCAGCAGCTCCTCCTCCTACAATGAGCAGTTCTTC,.,.,TRBV13,TRBJ2-1
CASSFGQVGRLYNEQFF,TGCGCCAGCAGCTTCGGACAGGTCGGGCGACTATACAATGAGCAGTTCTTC,once,TRBD1,TRBV5-1,TRBJ2-1
CASSEVQVTDTQYF,TGTGCCAGCAGTGAAGTACAGGTTACAGATACGCAGTATTTT,.,.,TRBV2,TRBJ2-3
CASSRRLNYGYTF,TGCGCCAGCAGCCGGAGGTTAAACTATGGCTACACCTTC,.,.,TRBV4-3,TRBJ1-2